These T cell receptor beta chains were read from a single sample in a study of blood T cell repertoires in COVID-19. Repertoires were generated with immunoSEQ multiplex PCR, while TCRdb's copy carries only in-frame clones and drops some. The sample has roughly 150,000 clones, 70% to 90% seen once. Material for sequencing was peripheral blood. The source of these receptors is a woman in her 70s with acute or convalescent COVID-19. Both conserved end residues are part of each CDR3. Each record gives: CDR3 protein, V gene.

CDR3: CASSYPGGEQFF
V: TRBV6-5

CDR3: CASRRDTNSGNTIYF
V: TRBV19

CDR3: CASSPGQGGANQPQHF
V: TRBV18

CDR3: CASSLGQGTNEKLFF
V: TRBV27

CDR3: CASSWGDRDGYNEQFF
V: TRBV5-4

CDR3: CATSRTGTGVTDTQYF
V: TRBV15

CDR3: CAWRPGAYNEQFF
V: TRBV30

CDR3: CASSTTLRAAYYGYTF
V: TRBV27

CDR3: CASSLGTGGSYGYTF
V: TRBV7-2

CDR3: CASSRKGTGGTGELFF
V: TRBV6-6

CDR3: CASMAGYSPLHF
V: TRBV10-2

CDR3: CASSYSGGSNQPQHF
V: TRBV6-2/TRBV6-3

CDR3: CASSWTSGRAVGSYEQYF
V: TRBV7-9

CDR3: CASSLVASGNYEQYF
V: TRBV7-8

CDR3: CASSEGQLTNEQFF
V: TRBV9

CDR3: CASSLRSGKSYEQYF
V: TRBV28

CDR3: CASSLVIYEQYF
V: TRBV11-2

CDR3: CSVGGQGNTEAFF
V: TRBV29-1